This T cell receptor beta chain is from a study of T cell responses to AZD1222 COVID-19 vaccine. Measured with immunoSEQ multiplex PCR; TCRdb has only the in-frame clones, and not every one. The sample consists of about 87,000 clones, nearly 90% of them appearing once. For this clone: What it recognizes is unknown.

The CDR3 runs 17 residues. Germline V gene lookup returns CDR1 SGHNT and CDR2 YYREEE (reference sequence). Trimming took 1 base from V and 8 from J; bases not matched to a gene: 13. Study outcomes and limitations: Of the AZD1222 recipients, only six were seropositive at baseline. Spike-wide vaccine-associated CD4 TCRs dominated at 160-218 and 743-854. It should be noted that donors were predominantly white British and more often female, and clonal diversity was possibly underestimated.

The origin of this receptor is an adult in good health. The rearrangement joins TRBV5-4 to TRBJ1-2; 11 positions match TRBD1. The sample here was peripheral blood, taken on day 0 of AZD1222 vaccination. CDR3 sequence reads: CASSLRGTGGAPYGYTF. CDR3 in DNA: TGTGCCAGCAGCTTGCGCGGGACAGGGGGGGCACCCTACGGCTACACCTTC.